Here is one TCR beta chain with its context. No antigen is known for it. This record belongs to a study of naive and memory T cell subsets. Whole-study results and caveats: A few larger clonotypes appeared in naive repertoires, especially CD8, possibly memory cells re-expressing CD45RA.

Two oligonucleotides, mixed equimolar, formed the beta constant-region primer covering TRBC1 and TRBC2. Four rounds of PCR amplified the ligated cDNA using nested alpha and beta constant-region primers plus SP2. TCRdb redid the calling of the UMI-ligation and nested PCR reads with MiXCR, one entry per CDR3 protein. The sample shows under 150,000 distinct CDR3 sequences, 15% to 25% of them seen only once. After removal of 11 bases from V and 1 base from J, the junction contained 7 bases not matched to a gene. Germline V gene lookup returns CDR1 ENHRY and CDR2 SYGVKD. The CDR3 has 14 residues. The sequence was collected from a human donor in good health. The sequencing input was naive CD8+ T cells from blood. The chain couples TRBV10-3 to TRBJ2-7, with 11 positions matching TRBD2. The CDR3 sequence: CASQLAGDSYEQYF. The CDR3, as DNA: TGTGCCTCCCAACTAGCGGGAGATTCCTACGAGCAGTACTTC.